These 12 T cell receptor beta chains were all obtained from the same sample, sequenced in a study of regulatory T cells in long-lasting Graves disease. Time point reported: newly diagnosed GD, antithyroid drugs for less than 3 months. The TCR library was prepared using RNA isolated from PBMCs. Relying on iRepertoire HTBI primers and Arm-PCR of CDR3 regions, the team built TCR beta libraries. From the multiplex PCR reads, TCRdb called clonotypes with MiXCR, one entry per CDR3 protein. The data contain about 560,000 distinct CDR3 sequences, around 15% of them singletons. These data were also filed under a second study, of T cells in Graves' hyperthyroidism and ophthalmopathy.

The material was peripheral blood mononuclear cells (PBMCs), obtained at new diagnosis, from a patient treated with antithyroid drugs. These receptors all come from a man in his late teens or twenties with Graves disease.

This clonotype was observed many times. For the CDR3, the DNA is TGTGCCAGCAGCCAAGGACTAGCGGGGAAGGGTGAGCAGTTCTTC. It translates to CASSQGLAGKGEQFF. V gene TRBV3-1 combines with J gene TRBJ2-1, with 11 bases that match TRBD2. The germline CDR1 and CDR2 sequences are LGHDT and YNNKEL (reference sequence). CDR3 length: 15 amino acids. The V and J ends lost 1 base and 9 bases, in that order; junction bases with no gene match: 5.

The table lists this clonotype with many counts. The chain links TRBV30 to TRBJ2-5; a weak D match, TRBD1 (6 bases). V shed 1 base and J shed 5 bases, with 14 bases lying between them. This CDR3 comprises 14 residues. Germline lookup yields CDR1 GTSNPN and CDR2 SVGIG (reference sequence). The CDR3: CAWSAYRVAETQYF. CDR3 DNA: TGTGCCTGGAGTGCTTACAGGGTGGCGGAGACCCAGTACTTC.

This clonotype was detected only a few times. V gene TRBV30 combines with J gene TRBJ2-2, with no clear D. From germline, CDR1 is GTSNPN and CDR2 SVGIG (reference sequence). This CDR3 region has 14 residues. The germline V and J ends were trimmed by 0 bases and 5 bases, with 10 bases remaining between them. The CDR3 protein is CAWSVSLETGELFF. The CDR3 DNA sequence: TGTGCCTGGAGTGTAAGTTTGGAGACCGGGGAGCTGTTTTTT.

This clonotype was counted ten times or more. The chain uses TRBV12-5 and TRBJ1-2; possible D gene TRBD1, 6 bases. Per germline, CDR1 LGHNT and CDR2 FRNRAP. The CDR3 has 13 residues. The V and J ends lost 1 base and 12 bases respectively, with 15 bases between them. This CDR3 reads CASGLDFTGSNTF. The DNA of the CDR3 is TGTGCTAGTGGTTTGGATTTCACAGGGAGTAACACCTTC.

Remarks on this clonotype: A far bigger clonotype differs at one base, so this is likely a read error. The genes are TRBV3-1 and TRBJ2-7; the match to TRBD2 covers 7 bases. The CDR3 is 14 amino acids. In germline, CDR1 is LGHDT, CDR2 YNNKEL (reference sequence). V trimming: 6 bases; J trimming: 7 bases; junction bases outside the gene matches: 12. CDR3 protein: CASSSSGYYNEQYF. CDR3 bases: TGTGCCAGCAGTTCTAGCGGTTATTACAATGAGCAGTACTTC.

This clonotype has at least ten counts. The CDR3 DNA follows: TGTGCCAGCAGTTTACTTGCCCCCCAGGGGCCCAGCGGGAGGGCAGATACGCAGTATTTT. Translated, it gives CASSLLAPQGPSGRADTQYF. The V and J genes are TRBV27 and TRBJ2-3; 10 bases match TRBD2. Trimming took 2 bases from V and 4 from J; bases not matched to a gene: 18. Germline V gene data show CDR1 as MNHEY and CDR2 as SMNVEV (reference sequence). This CDR3 has 20 residues.

This clonotype was seen just once. The chain has TRBV29-1 and TRBJ1-5; possibly TRBD1 for D (6 bases). CDR1 and CDR2 (germline): SQVTM, ANQGSEA. Trimming removed 6 bases from V and 7 bases from J, with 16 bases in between. The CDR3 contains 13 residues. CDR3 sequence (DNA): TGCAGCGTGTCGGACAGCCAGGGGCAGCCCCAGCATTTT. Protein product: CSVSDSQGQPQHF.

This clonotype was observed a handful of times. The chain couples TRBV6-1 to TRBJ2-1; D remains ambiguous. Per the germline V gene, CDR1 is MNHNS and CDR2 is SASEGT. The length of the CDR3 is 14 residues. The V end was cut by 11 bases, the J end by 9 bases, with 23 bases between. CDR3: CAAKADAIHAEQFF. CDR3 nucleotides: TGTGCCGCGAAGGCCGACGCAATTCATGCTGAGCAGTTCTTC.

This clonotype was counted many times. The chain has TRBV30 and TRBJ1-1; the D is unclear. CDR1 is GTSNPN and CDR2 is SVGIG in the germline V gene (reference sequence). The V end lost 8 bases, the J end lost 5 bases, and 18 bases lay between the germline ends. This CDR3 has 13 residues. CDR3 sequence: CAGHRPGGTEAFF. In DNA, the CDR3 is TGTGCCGGCCACCGCCCAGGAGGGACTGAAGCTTTCTTT.

This clonotype was observed at least ten times. J is TRBJ2-7 and V is TRBV28; possible D gene TRBD2, 6 bases. The CDR3 runs to 12 residues. Trimming removed 8 bases at V and 3 bases at J, with 11 bases between. CDR1 is MDHEN and CDR2 is SYDVKM in the germline V gene. CDR3 nucleotide sequence: TGTGCCAGCGGGACTGGATACTACGAGCAGTACTTC. Residues: CASGTGYYEQYF.

This rearrangement joins TRBV9 to TRBJ2-7; no definite D call. Trimming pared 3 bases from V and 5 bases from J, leaving 12 bases between. From germline, CDR1 is SGDLS and CDR2 YYNGEE. The CDR3 consists of 13 residues. The CDR3 spells CASSGSGPNEQYF. The CDR3 DNA follows: TGTGCCAGCAGCGGTAGTGGTCCCAACGAGCAGTACTTC.

This clonotype came up a few times. The V gene is TRBV15, the J gene TRBJ1-6; 8 bases are shared with TRBD1. In germline, CDR1 is LNHNV, CDR2 YYDKDF (reference sequence). Trimming cost V 1 base and J 10 bases; bases outside gene matches: 15. The CDR3 consists of 18 residues. The CDR3 DNA follows: TGTGCCACCAGCAGAGGGGGGTTTGGGACAGGAAATGGCTCACCCCTCCACTTT. The encoded protein is CATSRGGFGTGNGSPLHF.